This T cell receptor beta chain derives from a study of blood T cell repertoires in COVID-19 (dated by TCRdb to the early 2020s). Regarding the complete study: Samples from collaborators originated in the United States, Italy and Spain and spanned both the acute and convalescent phases of COVID-19. The prospective study material was composed of cDNA or gDNA derived from T cells, B-cell-depleted T cells, or PBMCs. Subjects who had been exposed to COVID-19, were actively infected with it, or had recovered from it provided the deeply sampled blood TCRbeta repertoires that made up the dataset. The repertoires were released in a freely available public database intended as a resource for research on the immune response to SARS-CoV-2. The samples were drawn from two sources: the first 160 participants of the ongoing ImmuneRACE study, and over 950 subjects contributed by 6 global collaborators. Sample metadata almost always included a de-identified subject ID, COVID-19 status, age in years and sex. HLA class I and class II types, where available, came from metadata supplied by the sample provider rather than from assay-based typing.

TCRbeta CDR3 regions were amplified from genomic DNA by means of the immunoSEQ Assay, a bias-controlled multiplex PCR. The study's own analysis went as follows. Within the assay, amplification of reference gene primers was used to estimate how many nucleated cells each sample contained. To quantify the absolute abundance of each unique TCRbeta CDR3 rearrangement, sequence reads were collapsed and filtered. For each sample, productive Simpson clonality was calculated by taking the square root of Simpson's diversity index across productive rearrangements. TCRdb carries this immuneACCESS record with in-frame sequences only. Its versions omit some clonotypes, under half of them owing to an unresolved V gene in the studies checked, with the rest unexplained. The D gene and trimming were derived from the DNA, and the V and J assignments and clone size from that table. This sample has roughly 230,000 clones in its table, and roughly 84% of those were observed once. The top ten clonotypes cover 4% to 5.5% of the sample.

Whole blood was collected in K2EDTA tubes by collaborating institutions according to the institutions' own protocols. For TCRbeta analysis, collaborators shipped samples as frozen whole blood, isolated PBMCs, or DNA extracted from either of those sample types. Concerning this clone itself: This receptor's antigen is unknown. Base qualities are not recorded, but no much larger clone differs from it by a single base.

CDR3 length: 15 amino acids, cysteine to phenylalanine. The CDR3 DNA has 45 bases and is translated from base 1. V sheds 1 base and J sheds 3 bases, leaving 10 bases between their ends. CDR1 LGHDT and CDR2 YNNKEL are derived from the germline V gene (reference sequence). What the research found in general, with its limitations: Clinical and demographic metadata were provided uncurated, with the amount varying by source and participant.

The chain links TRBV3-1 (or the pseudogene TRBV3-2) with TRBJ2-4; TRBD2 is perhaps the D gene, given 5 matching bases. The specimen was peripheral blood. The clonotype comes from a man aged 50 to 59 with active or convalescent COVID-19. The nucleotides read TGTGCCAGCAGCCAAGTCGGAGCGGACAAAAACATTCAGTACTTC. Protein translation: CASSQVGADKNIQYF.